The 28 T cell receptor beta chains presented below share a single source sample, sequenced in a study of shared clonotypes between healthy human individuals. The method was immunoSEQ multiplex PCR; TCRdb's version includes in-frame clones alone and lacks a portion of them. The sample has about 480,000 clones, about 79% seen once; the top ten hold under 15%. Sequencing input: PBMCs. The receptors originated from a woman aged 40 to 49 in good health. Some clones in this sample may be carry-over from other donors' samples.

CDR3 residues: CAITGPGESQPQHF. In DNA, the CDR3 is TGTGCCATCACAGGACCCGGGGAAAGTCAGCCCCAGCATTTT. The genes are TRBV28 and TRBJ1-5; weak D call: TRBD1 (5 bases). Germline V lookup: CDR1 MDHEN, CDR2 SYDVKM. The CDR3 covers 14 residues. V dropped 10 bases and J dropped 6 bases, with 19 bases sitting between them.

J is TRBJ1-4 and V is TRBV5-1; 7 nucleotides line up with TRBD1. There are 15 residues in the CDR3. The ends lost 0 bases at V and 2 bases at J; junction bases unmatched: 1. The germline CDR1 and CDR2 sequences are SGHRS and YFSETQ. CDR3 sequence: CASSLETGTNEKLFF. DNA for the CDR3: TGCGCCAGCAGCTTGGAGACAGGGACTAATGAAAAACTGTTTTTT. The complete variable domain, with remaining parts taken from reference TRBV5-1 and TRBJ1-4, reads KAGVTQTPRYLIKTRGQQVTLSCSPISGHRSVSWYQQTPGQGLQFLFEYFSETQRNKGNFPGRFSGRQFSNSRSEMNVSTLELGDSALYLCASSLETGTNEKLFFGSGTQLSVL.

The table lists this clone with a few counts. The V call is TRBV5-1, the J call TRBJ1-1; D is unresolved. CDR1 and CDR2 (germline): SGHRS, YFSETQ. The CDR3 is 13 amino acids. The V end lost 3 bases, the J end lost 1 base, and 7 bases lay between the germline ends. The CDR3 sequence: CASSSDGNTEAFF. CDR3 sequence (DNA): TGCGCCAGCAGCTCGGACGGGAACACTGAAGCTTTCTTT.

The chain uses TRBV28 and TRBJ1-3; 7 bases fit TRBD1. The CDR3 runs 14 residues. CDR1 and CDR2 (germline): MDHEN, SYDVKM. J was trimmed by 4 bases and V by 7 bases; bases with no gene match: 7. CDR3 loop: CASISTGAGNTIYF. The CDR3 DNA reads TGTGCCAGCATCTCAACAGGGGCCGGAAACACCATATATTTT.

The chain carries TRBV7-3 and TRBJ2-1, with D hard to call. The CDR3 is made up of 14 amino acids. Germline V CDR1 and CDR2: SGHTA, FQGTGA. V was clipped by 1 base and J by 8 bases, with 12 bases between them. DNA of the CDR3: TGTGCCAGCAGCTTAAACTGGCAGGACGATGAGCAGTTCTTC. Protein: CASSLNWQDDEQFF. Full variable domain (missing parts from reference TRBV7-3 and TRBJ2-1): GAGVSQTPSNKVTEKGKYVELRCDPISGHTALYWYRQSLGQGPEFLIYFQGTGAADDSGLPNDRFFAVRPEGSVSTLKIQRTERGDSAVYLCASSLNWQDDEQFFGPGTRLTVL.

V is TRBV13 and J is TRBJ2-7; maybe TRBD2 (5 bases). The CDR3 spans 12 residues. Trimming took off 4 bases at V and 3 bases at J, with 7 bases between the two ends. Germline V gives CDR1 PRHDT, CDR2 FYEKMQ (reference sequence). CDR3 sequence reads: CASSSTSYEQYF. The DNA of the CDR3 is TGTGCCAGCAGCTCAACTAGCTACGAGCAGTACTTC.

The rearrangement joins TRBV19 to TRBJ1-1; tentative D call: TRBD1 (5 bases). This CDR3 comprises 14 residues. Between the trimmed V and J ends, which lost 8 bases and 4 bases, there was a span of 17 bases. In germline, CDR1 is LNHDA, CDR2 SQIVND (reference sequence). The CDR3 DNA follows: TGTGCCAGTTGTACGCAGGGTTTTCCCACTGAAGCTTTCTTT. It specifies CASCTQGFPTEAFF.

Of note for this clone: The sample holds other DNA sequences that translate to the same CDR3. This rearrangement joins TRBV5-1 to TRBJ2-1; D unclear. The CDR3 is 15 amino acids. CDR1 is SGHRS, CDR2 YFSETQ, per germline. Trimming shortened V by 0 bases and J by 2 bases, and 9 bases separated the two germline ends. CDR3 loop: CASSLGQDPYNEQFF. The CDR3 bases are TGCGCCAGCAGCTTGGGCCAGGATCCCTACAATGAGCAGTTCTTC.

In its sample, this clone was seen many times. The chain couples TRBV19 to TRBJ2-7; 9 nucleotides agree with TRBD1. The J segment lost 1 base and the V segment lost 5 bases, leaving 6 bases of the junction unmatched. CDR3 length equals 15 residues. CDR1 and CDR2 (germline): LNHDA, SQIVND (reference sequence). The CDR3 bases are TGTGCCAGTAGTTTCCGGACAGGGGCTTCCTACGAGCAGTACTTC. Its translation is CASSFRTGASYEQYF.

The genes are TRBV27 and TRBJ2-7, with TRBD2 matching 8 bases. The CDR3 loop spans 14 amino acids. Germline V gives CDR1 MNHEY, CDR2 SMNVEV (reference sequence). Germline trimming cut 6 bases from V and 2 bases from J; bases unmatched to any gene: 6. The CDR3 region has the DNA TGTGCCAGCAGCCCAAGAGCGGGAGCCTACGAGCAGTACTTC. It is translated as CASSPRAGAYEQYF.

This rearrangement joins TRBV5-1 to TRBJ2-1; 12 bases match TRBD2. CDR3 size: 17 residues. Germline V CDR1 and CDR2: SGHRS, YFSETQ. J lost 2 bases, V lost 0 bases, and 3 bases had no gene match. CDR3 coding DNA: TGCGCCAGCAGCTTGGACGGACTAGCGGGGACCTACAATGAGCAGTTCTTC. This translates into CASSLDGLAGTYNEQFF.

J is TRBJ1-1 and V is TRBV5-5; a possible D gene is TRBD1 (6 bases). CDR3 length equals 14 residues. Germline CDR1 SGHKS, CDR2 YYEKEE (reference sequence). Trimming pared 0 bases from V and 6 bases from J, leaving 12 bases between. The CDR3 region is CASSLAWAGAEAFF. The CDR3, as DNA: TGTGCCAGCAGCTTGGCCTGGGCAGGGGCTGAAGCTTTCTTT.

The CDR3 coding sequence is TGCGCCAGCAGCTTGGCCCCAGGGGCCGAGACCCAGTACTTC. Translating gives CASSLAPGAETQYF. J is TRBJ2-5 and V is TRBV5-1; a possible D gene is TRBD1 (6 bases). V dropped 0 bases and J dropped 5 bases, with 11 bases sitting between them. This CDR3 is built from 14 residues. CDR1 is SGHRS, CDR2 YFSETQ, per germline.

The chain combines TRBV19 with TRBJ2-3; D possibly uses TRBD1 or TRBD2 (5 bases each). Germline V gene lookup returns CDR1 LNHDA and CDR2 SQIVND (reference sequence). V was shortened by 4 bases and J by 0 bases, with 8 bases between the two germline ends. This CDR3 is built from 14 residues. CDR3 residues: CASSTRDSTDTQYF. CDR3 coding DNA: TGTGCCAGTAGTACCCGGGACAGCACAGATACGCAGTATTTT.

The chain has TRBV13 and TRBJ2-1; 8 bases are a match to TRBD2. V lost 6 bases and J lost 9; bases outside the gene matches: 19. From germline, CDR1 is PRHDT and CDR2 FYEKMQ (reference sequence). The CDR3 is 17 amino acids. The CDR3 sequence: CASRGWLGTSKVGEQFF. Here the CDR3 DNA reads TGTGCCAGCAGGGGATGGCTCGGGACTAGTAAAGTAGGTGAGCAGTTCTTC.

The chain links TRBV10-2 to TRBJ2-7; the D is unclear. The CDR3 is 13 residues long. The V end lost 5 bases, the J end lost 4 bases, and 12 bases lay between the germline ends. From germline, CDR1 is WSHSY and CDR2 SAAADI. The CDR3 DNA reads as TGCGCCAGCAGTTATGACTGGATATACGAGCAGTACTTC. It yields the protein CASSYDWIYEQYF.

This chain links TRBV19 with TRBJ2-2; the match to TRBD2 covers 7 bases. The CDR3 sequence is 15 residues long. After removal of 6 bases from V and 4 bases from J, the junction contained 8 bases not matched to a gene. Germline V gene data show CDR1 as LNHDA and CDR2 as SQIVND (reference sequence). CDR3 residues: CASRSSGRGTGELFF. CDR3 bases: TGTGCCAGTAGGTCTAGCGGACGGGGCACCGGGGAGCTGTTTTTT.

The chain couples TRBV10-3 to TRBJ2-7, with 8 bases lining up with TRBD2. Looked up from germline, CDR1 is ENHRY and CDR2 is SYGVKD. V trimming: 2 bases; J trimming: 1 base; junction bases outside the gene matches: 7. The CDR3 is made up of 16 amino acids. CDR3 protein: CAISELSGTSSYEQYF. The DNA for the CDR3 is TGTGCCATCAGTGAGCTTAGCGGGACTTCGTCCTACGAGCAGTACTTC.

V gene TRBV5-1 combines with J gene TRBJ1-2; TRBD1 aligns across 10 bases. The V segment lost 4 bases and the J segment 1 base; nucleotides outside the gene matches: 7. Germline CDR1 reads SGHRS; CDR2 reads YFSETQ. This CDR3 has 16 residues. Here the CDR3 DNA reads TGCGCCAGCAGCGACCTTGGGACAGGGGTTAACTATGGCTACACCTTC. Its translation: CASSDLGTGVNYGYTF.

This clone was counted only a few times. The rearrangement joins TRBV28 to TRBJ2-3; unclear D gene. CDR1 is MDHEN and CDR2 is SYDVKM in the germline V gene. This CDR3 is built from 15 residues. The germline V and J ends were trimmed by 3 bases and 0 bases, with 10 bases remaining between them. CDR3 amino acids: CASSLVGFSTDTQYF. The CDR3, as DNA: TGTGCCAGCAGTTTGGTCGGATTTAGCACAGATACGCAGTATTTT. The full variable domain, its missing parts supplied by reference TRBV28 and TRBJ2-3, is DVKVTQSSRYLVKRTGEKVFLECVQDMDHENMFWYRQDPGLGLRLIYFSYDVKMKEKGDIPEGYSVSREKKERFSLILESASTNQTSMYLCASSLVGFSTDTQYFGPGTRLTVL.

The V and J genes are TRBV6-6 and TRBJ2-2, with 8 bases aligning to TRBD1. Germline lookup yields CDR1 MNHNY and CDR2 SVGAGI (reference sequence). CDR3 size: 16 residues. Trimming removed 2 bases from V and 0 bases from J; junction bases left unmatched: 2. The CDR3 loop reads CASSYPDRANTGELFF. In nucleotides, the CDR3 is TGTGCCAGCAGTTACCCGGACAGGGCGAACACCGGGGAGCTGTTTTTT.

The rearrangement uses TRBV6-5 and TRBJ2-3; no clear D. CDR1 is MNHEY and CDR2 is SVGAGI in the germline V gene. Trimming stripped 10 bases from V and 2 bases from J, with 13 bases between. CDR3 length: 13 residues. CDR3 protein: CATRGRITDTQYF. The DNA for the CDR3 is TGTGCCACCCGCGGACGGATCACAGATACGCAGTATTTT.

The chain combines TRBV28 with TRBJ2-5, with TRBD2 matching 7 bases. CDR1 and CDR2 from the germline V gene are MDHEN and SYDVKM. V lost 7 bases, J lost 5 bases, and 10 bases stayed unmatched. This CDR3 region has 14 residues. The CDR3 reads CASTLSGRAETQYF. CDR3 in DNA: TGTGCCAGCACTCTGAGTGGGAGGGCTGAGACCCAGTACTTC.

Regarding this clone: This sample includes further DNA sequences coding for the same CDR3. The rearrangement joins TRBV9 to TRBJ2-2; no definite D call. Between the trimmed V and J ends, which lost 2 bases and 4 bases, there was a span of 9 bases. The CDR3 has 14 amino acids. Germline CDR1 is SGDLS and CDR2 is YYNGEE. The CDR3 reads CASSVGSSTGELFF. CDR3 DNA: TGTGCCAGCAGCGTGGGGTCAAGCACCGGGGAGCTGTTTTTT.

This clone appeared a single time. The chain recombines TRBV7-3 with TRBJ2-3; D is ambiguous. The germline V gene has CDR1 SGHTA and CDR2 FQGTGA. The CDR3 runs to 14 residues. V dropped 5 bases and J dropped 0 bases, with 9 bases sitting between them. Written as DNA, the CDR3 is TGTGCCAGCAGCGCCCTCGCTAGCACAGATACGCAGTATTTT. This sequence encodes CASSALASTDTQYF.

V is TRBV2 and J is TRBJ2-1, with 10 bases lining up with TRBD2. V lost 4 bases and J lost 15; bases outside the gene matches: 15. This CDR3 has 15 amino acids. Germline V gives CDR1 SNHLY, CDR2 FYNNEI. This CDR3 is CASSVQTSGIDPPFF. The CDR3 nucleotides read TGTGCCAGCAGTGTTCAAACTAGCGGGATTGATCCCCCGTTCTTC.

DNA of the CDR3: TGTGCCAGCAGTTCCAGACGACTAGCGGGAGGGTTGGGGGCCAACGTCCTGACTTTC. Translated, it gives CASSSRRLAGGLGANVLTF. This sequence joins TRBV28 and TRBJ2-6; TRBD2 agrees at 14 bases. This CDR3 contains 19 residues. Germline V gene lookup returns CDR1 MDHEN and CDR2 SYDVKM. V lost 4 bases and J lost 4; bases outside the gene matches: 9. Looking up the rest from reference TRBV28 and TRBJ2-6 gives the full variable domain: DVKVTQSSRYLVKRTGEKVFLECVQDMDHENMFWYRQDPGLGLRLIYFSYDVKMKEKGDIPEGYSVSREKKERFSLILESASTNQTSMYLCASSSRRLAGGLGANVLTFGAGSRLTVL.

The chain is built from TRBV30 and TRBJ2-1, with D maybe TRBD1 (6 bases). CDR1 and CDR2 from the germline V gene are GTSNPN and SVGIG (reference sequence). The V end was cut by 3 bases, the J end by 9 bases, with 15 bases between. The CDR3 length is 13 residues. CDR3 nucleotides: TGTGCCTGGAGCGCAATCAGGGGTAGTGAGCAGTTCTTC. It translates to CAWSAIRGSEQFF.